The 27 T cell receptor beta chains given below trace back to one sample, sequenced in a study of blood T cell repertoires in COVID-19. The assay was immunoSEQ multiplex PCR, and TCRdb's table has in-frame clones only and misses some. The data show fewer than 65,000 clones, with roughly nine tenths seen just once and 1.5% to 2% held by the top ten. The sample taken for sequencing was peripheral blood. The receptors derive from a man aged 60 to 75 with acute or convalescent COVID-19.

This clone was picked up one time. V is TRBV10-3 and J is TRBJ2-3; the D is unclear. Germline V lookup: CDR1 ENHRY, CDR2 SYGVKD. CDR3 length equals 14 residues. Trimming took off 0 bases at V and 2 bases at J, with 6 bases between the two ends. This CDR3 reads CAISESIVTDTQYF. CDR3 nucleotides: TGTGCCATCAGTGAGTCGATAGTCACAGATACGCAGTATTTT.

V and J are TRBV13 and TRBJ2-7; D is perhaps TRBD1 (5 bases). CDR3 length: 15 residues. V gave up 1 base and J gave up 5 bases, with 15 bases separating them. Germline V gene sequence: CDR1 PRHDT, CDR2 FYEKMQ (reference sequence). The CDR3 sequence: CASSLELGRANEQYF. DNA of the CDR3: TGTGCCAGCAGCTTAGAGCTGGGCAGGGCAAACGAGCAGTACTTC.

This chain joins TRBV10-1 and TRBJ1-3, with D tentatively TRBD1 (5 bases). V lost 7 bases and J 0 bases, leaving 16 bases between the germline ends. This CDR3 is built from 16 residues. Germline V gene data show CDR1 as WNHNN and CDR2 as SYGVQD (reference sequence). This chain's CDR3 is CASKWGGPVSGNTIYF. CDR3 bases: TGCGCCAGCAAGTGGGGGGGACCGGTCTCTGGAAACACCATATATTTT.

This rearrangement joins TRBV2 to TRBJ2-5; 8 nucleotides line up with TRBD2. Germline V lookup: CDR1 SNHLY, CDR2 FYNNEI. With V trimmed by 6 bases and J by 2 bases, 5 bases remained unmatched. This CDR3 has 14 amino acids. The CDR3 bases are TGTGCCAGCAGCCTAAGCGGGGGTCAAGAGACCCAGTACTTC. Protein: CASSLSGGQETQYF. Full variable domain (rest looked up from reference TRBV2 and TRBJ2-5): EPEVTQTPSHQVTQMGQEVILRCVPISNHLYFYWYRQILGQKVEFLVSFYNNEISEKSEIFDDQFSVERPDGSNFTLKIRSTKLEDSAMYFCASSLSGGQETQYFGPGTRLLVL.

The chain employs TRBV5-1 and TRBJ2-3, with unresolved D. V was trimmed by 0 bases and J by 3 bases, leaving 5 bases between them. CDR3 length: 13 residues. Germline assignment: CDR1 SGHRS and CDR2 YFSETQ. This CDR3 is CASSLAGTDTQYF. The CDR3 DNA reads TGCGCCAGCAGCTTGGCCGGGACAGATACGCAGTATTTT.

The chain combines TRBV6-5 with TRBJ1-5; no firm D call. Germline CDR1 and CDR2: MNHEY and SVGAGI. The length of the CDR3 is 14 residues. V shed 7 bases and J shed 0 bases, with 10 bases lying between them. CDR3 nucleotide sequence: TGTGCCAGCACCGTCGGGGATAGCAATCAGCCCCAGCATTTT. It encodes CASTVGDSNQPQHF.

The chain couples TRBV6-5 to TRBJ1-5; the D gene is possibly TRBD1 (5 bases). This CDR3 is built from 13 residues. V was clipped by 11 bases and J by 7 bases, with 18 bases between them. Germline V gene sequence: CDR1 MNHEY, CDR2 SVGAGI. The CDR3 reads CAGTGTSGQPQHF. The CDR3 coding sequence is TGTGCCGGTACCGGGACTTCAGGACAGCCCCAGCATTTT.

V and J are TRBV10-3 and TRBJ1-2, with D perhaps TRBD1 (5 bases). V was clipped by 3 bases and J by 5 bases, with 10 bases between them. The CDR3 has 13 amino acids. The germline V gene has CDR1 ENHRY and CDR2 SYGVKD. CDR3 DNA sequence: TGTGCCATCAGTGAAGACAGACTTTATGGCTACACCTTC. Protein: CAISEDRLYGYTF.

This sequence joins TRBV7-2 and TRBJ2-1, with 9 bases lining up with TRBD2. The V segment lost 3 bases and the J segment 0 bases; nucleotides outside the gene matches: 6. CDR1 and CDR2 (germline): SGHTA, FQGNSA. The CDR3 covers 17 residues. CDR3 sequence reads: CASSFPGLASSYNEQFF. The CDR3 coding sequence is TGTGCCAGCAGCTTTCCCGGACTAGCGAGCTCCTACAATGAGCAGTTCTTC.

The chain links TRBV5-1 to TRBJ1-1; TRBD1 matches 7 bases. The CDR3 is 14 amino acids. Germline V gene sequence: CDR1 SGHRS, CDR2 YFSETQ. The trim removed 0 bases at V and 3 bases at J, leaving 2 bases unmatched. CDR3 nucleotide sequence: TGCGCCAGCAGCTTGGGACAGGGCCACACTGAAGCTTTCTTT. Translating it yields CASSLGQGHTEAFF.

This chain joins TRBV6-5 and TRBJ1-4, with TRBD1 matching over 9 bases. The ends lost 4 bases at V and 7 bases at J; junction bases unmatched: 7. This CDR3 region has 15 residues. Per the germline V gene, CDR1 is MNHEY and CDR2 is SVGAGI. This CDR3 reads CASSSRQGDFEKLFF. CDR3 in DNA: TGTGCCAGCAGTTCCAGACAGGGGGATTTTGAAAAACTGTTTTTT.

The chain joins TRBV7-9 to TRBJ2-7, with 7 bases lining up with TRBD2. The CDR3 runs 11 residues. V was clipped by 3 bases and J by 7 bases; unmatched bases: 0. Per the germline V gene, CDR1 is SEHNR and CDR2 is FQNEAQ (reference sequence). In DNA form, the CDR3 reads TGTGCCAGCAGCTTCGGGGGGGAGCAGTACTTC. Amino acids: CASSFGGEQYF.

Only one count was recorded for this clone. This chain uses TRBV7-9 with TRBJ1-1; D possibly corresponds to TRBD1 (5 bases). The CDR3 is made up of 16 amino acids. CDR1 is SEHNR, CDR2 FQNEAQ, per germline (reference sequence). V was trimmed by 4 bases and J by 3 bases, leaving 18 bases between them. CDR3 sequence: CASSSRGGIVDTEAFF. CDR3 nucleotide sequence: TGTGCCAGCAGCTCCCGGGGGGGTATAGTGGACACTGAAGCTTTCTTT. Full variable domain (rest looked up from reference TRBV7-9 and TRBJ1-1): DTGVSQNPRHKITKRGQNVTFRCDPISEHNRLYWYRQTLGQGPEFLTYFQNEAQLEKSRLLSDRFSAERPKGSFSTLEIQRTEQGDSAMYLCASSSRGGIVDTEAFFGQGTRLTVV.

The chain recombines TRBV5-4 with TRBJ2-5; tentative D call: TRBD2 (7 bases). The CDR3 has 13 amino acids. CDR1 is SGHNT, CDR2 YYREEE, per germline (reference sequence). Trimming cost V 10 bases and J 1 base, with 14 bases left between them. This CDR3 is CASNGGLQETQYF. CDR3 sequence (DNA): TGTGCCTCAAACGGGGGGCTCCAAGAGACCCAGTACTTC.

The rearrangement joins TRBV27 to TRBJ2-4; TRBD1 matches at 10 bases. Germline CDR1 is MNHEY and CDR2 is SMNVEV (reference sequence). The CDR3 length is 13 residues. V lost 5 bases, J lost 6 bases, and 1 base stayed unmatched. CDR3 amino acids: CASSRTGGNIQYF. Here the CDR3 DNA reads TGTGCCAGCAGTCGGACAGGGGGAAACATTCAGTACTTC.

The chain joins TRBV2 to TRBJ2-1, with D possibly matching TRBD2 (6 bases). Germline loops: CDR1 SNHLY, CDR2 FYNNEI. V lost 11 bases to trimming and J lost 9 bases, with 20 bases between them. This CDR3 contains 13 residues. Written as DNA, the CDR3 is TGTGCCCGATCCGGGGGTAGGTTGAGTGAGCAGTTCTTC. Translating gives CARSGGRLSEQFF.

The chain combines TRBV7-8 with TRBJ2-3; D perhaps matches TRBD2 (5 bases). Trimming removed 5 bases at V and 1 base at J, with 7 bases between. This CDR3 has 13 amino acids. The germline V gene has CDR1 SGHVS and CDR2 FQNEAQ. The CDR3 spells CASSISGTDTQYF. CDR3 DNA sequence: TGTGCCAGCAGCATTAGCGGCACAGATACGCAGTATTTT.

The rearrangement links TRBV14 to TRBJ2-1; D possibly corresponds to TRBD1 (5 bases). The germline gives CDR1 SGHDN, CDR2 FVKESK. Trimming stripped 1 base from V and 4 bases from J, with 8 bases between. This CDR3 contains 14 residues. This chain's CDR3 is CASSQVTEYNEQFF. The CDR3 nucleotides read TGTGCCAGCAGCCAAGTGACAGAGTACAATGAGCAGTTCTTC.

The chain links TRBV7-2 to TRBJ2-5, with D unclear. V shed 2 bases and J shed 2 bases, with 12 bases lying between them. The CDR3 extends over 15 amino acids. Looked up from germline, CDR1 is SGHTA and CDR2 is FQGNSA. The CDR3 here is CASSLTPGFQETQYF. The DNA for the CDR3 is TGTGCCAGCAGCTTAACCCCAGGTTTTCAAGAGACCCAGTACTTC. The full variable domain, with the rest looked up from reference TRBV7-2 and TRBJ2-5, is GAGVSQSPSNKVTEKGKDVELRCDPISGHTALYWYRQSLGQGLEFLIYFQGNSAPDKSGLPSDRFSAERTGGSVSTLTIQRTQQEDSAVYLCASSLTPGFQETQYFGPGTRLLVL.

This clone was seen a single time. This chain connects TRBV9 to TRBJ1-2, with 8 bases that match TRBD1. CDR1 is SGDLS, CDR2 YYNGEE, per germline. Losses at the gene ends were 2 bases for V and 5 bases for J; bases not matched to a gene: 8. The CDR3 has 15 residues. CDR3 loop: CASSVGTGLYYGYTF. Written as DNA, the CDR3 is TGTGCCAGCAGCGTGGGGACAGGCCTTTATTATGGCTACACCTTC. Variable domain in full (rest from reference TRBV9 and TRBJ1-2): DSGVTQTPKHLITATGQRVTLRCSPRSGDLSVYWYQQSLDQGLQFLIQYYNGEERAKGNILERFSAQQFPDLHSELNLSSLELGDSALYFCASSVGTGLYYGYTFGSGTRLTVV.

In this sample, this clone turned up a few times. The gene calls are TRBV7-9 and TRBJ2-5, with 10 bases aligning to TRBD1. Germline loops: CDR1 SEHNR, CDR2 FQNEAQ (reference sequence). Trimming at V came to 4 bases and at J to 5 bases, leaving 7 bases not matched to a gene. The CDR3 length is 15 residues. CDR3 in DNA: TGTGCCAGCAGCTCCGCGACAGGGGGCCAGGAGACCCAGTACTTC. This translates into CASSSATGGQETQYF.

The V gene is TRBV11-2, the J gene TRBJ2-3; 11 bases map to TRBD1. The CDR3 has 15 amino acids. Germline loops: CDR1 SGHAT, CDR2 FQNNGV. V was pared by 4 bases and J by 3 bases, with 3 bases of the junction left unmatched. The CDR3 sequence: CASSSGQGGTDTQYF. Written as DNA, the CDR3 is TGTGCCAGCAGCTCGGGACAGGGGGGAACAGATACGCAGTATTTT. The full variable domain, its missing parts supplied by reference TRBV11-2 and TRBJ2-3, is EAGVAQSPRYKIIEKRQSVAFWCNPISGHATLYWYQQILGQGPKLLIQFQNNGVVDDSQLPKDRFSAERLKGVDSTLKIQPAKLEDSAVYLCASSSGQGGTDTQYFGPGTRLTVL.

The CDR3, as DNA: TGTGCCAGCAGTGGAGGGGAGGGTAGAGGGAACACTGAAGCTTTCTTT. It codes for CASSGGEGRGNTEAFF. V gene TRBV6-1 combines with J gene TRBJ1-1, with D possibly matching TRBD1 (5 bases). V was shortened by 4 bases and J by 1 base, with 16 bases between the two germline ends. This CDR3 is 16 amino acids long. Germline assignment: CDR1 MNHNS and CDR2 SASEGT.

The J gene is TRBJ1-2, the V gene TRBV6-6; TRBD1 might be the D (6 bases). Trimming pared 5 bases from V and 6 bases from J, leaving 22 bases between. The CDR3 totals 16 residues. CDR1 MNHNY and CDR2 SVGAGI come from the germline V gene (reference sequence). The CDR3 DNA reads TGTGCCAGCAGTCCTCGGGGGGCCGGCGGGGATGATGGCTACACCTTC. This sequence encodes CASSPRGAGGDDGYTF.

V usage is TRBV2 and J usage is TRBJ2-5, with TRBD2 as a possible D gene (7 bases). Trimming removed 4 bases from V and 5 bases from J, with 17 bases in between. Germline CDR1 is SNHLY and CDR2 is FYNNEI. The CDR3 is made up of 15 amino acids. CDR3 bases: TGTGCCAGCAGTGGCCTGGGGGGGCGCAGGGAGACCCAGTACTTC. It yields the protein CASSGLGGRRETQYF.

The chain couples TRBV30 to TRBJ1-1, with D perhaps TRBD1 (5 bases). Trimming removed 0 bases from V and 4 bases from J, with 18 bases in between. CDR1 is GTSNPN and CDR2 is SVGIG in the germline V gene (reference sequence). CDR3 length: 16 amino acids. In DNA, the CDR3 is TGTGCCTGGAGTGTACATTATGGTATCGGGGGCACTGAAGCTTTCTTT. Translating gives CAWSVHYGIGGTEAFF. Filled out from reference TRBV30 and TRBJ1-1, the complete variable domain reads SQTIHQWPATLVQPVGSPLSLECTVEGTSNPNLYWYRQAAGRGLQLLFYSVGIGQISSEVPQNLSASRPQDRQFILSSKKLLLSDSGFYLCAWSVHYGIGGTEAFFGQGTRLTVV.

The chain couples TRBV9 to TRBJ1-1; D is undetermined. V lost 2 bases and J 0 bases, leaving 5 bases between the germline ends. CDR3 length equals 13 residues. Germline V gives CDR1 SGDLS, CDR2 YYNGEE. In nucleotides, the CDR3 is TGTGCCAGCAGCGTGGACTTGAACACTGAAGCTTTCTTT. It yields the protein CASSVDLNTEAFF.